This T cell receptor (beta chain) was recorded in a study of blood T cell repertoires in COVID-19. The germline CDR1 and CDR2 sequences are SGHNT and YENEEA. The CDR3 spans 17 residues. Trimming removed 1 base from V and 8 bases from J, with 21 bases in between. Adults between roughly 18 and 95 years of age took part from about two dozen US areas. The data were produced by immunoSEQ multiplex PCR, yet TCRdb's version contains in-frame clones alone and is incomplete. The table lists 400,000 or so clones, 70% to 90% of them singletons. The gene calls are TRBV11-3 and TRBJ2-1; a weak D match, TRBD1 (6 bases). Sample: PBMCs or T cells enriched from blood (not recorded which). This TCR came from a man in his forties in a cohort exposed to, infected with or recovered from COVID-19 (not recorded which). CDR3 amino acids: CASSLGITGFGMDEQFF. DNA for the CDR3: TGTGCCAGCAGCTTAGGGATTACAGGGTTTGGGATGGATGAGCAGTTCTTC.